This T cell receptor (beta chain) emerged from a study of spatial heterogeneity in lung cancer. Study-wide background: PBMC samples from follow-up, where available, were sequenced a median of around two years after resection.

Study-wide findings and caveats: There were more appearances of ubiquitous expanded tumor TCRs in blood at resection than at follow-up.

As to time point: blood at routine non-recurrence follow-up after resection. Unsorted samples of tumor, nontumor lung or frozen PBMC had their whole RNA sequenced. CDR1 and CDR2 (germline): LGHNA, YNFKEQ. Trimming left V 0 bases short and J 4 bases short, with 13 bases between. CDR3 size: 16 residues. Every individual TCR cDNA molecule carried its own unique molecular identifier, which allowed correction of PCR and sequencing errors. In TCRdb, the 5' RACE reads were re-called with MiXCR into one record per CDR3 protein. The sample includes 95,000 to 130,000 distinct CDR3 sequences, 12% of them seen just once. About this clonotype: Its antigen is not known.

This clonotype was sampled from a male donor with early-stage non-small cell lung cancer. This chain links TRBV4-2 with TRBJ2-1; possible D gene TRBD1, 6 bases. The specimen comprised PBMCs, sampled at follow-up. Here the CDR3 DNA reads TGTGCCAGCAGCCAAGAGGGACATCTGCTATACAATGAGCAGTTCTTC. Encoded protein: CASSQEGHLLYNEQFF.